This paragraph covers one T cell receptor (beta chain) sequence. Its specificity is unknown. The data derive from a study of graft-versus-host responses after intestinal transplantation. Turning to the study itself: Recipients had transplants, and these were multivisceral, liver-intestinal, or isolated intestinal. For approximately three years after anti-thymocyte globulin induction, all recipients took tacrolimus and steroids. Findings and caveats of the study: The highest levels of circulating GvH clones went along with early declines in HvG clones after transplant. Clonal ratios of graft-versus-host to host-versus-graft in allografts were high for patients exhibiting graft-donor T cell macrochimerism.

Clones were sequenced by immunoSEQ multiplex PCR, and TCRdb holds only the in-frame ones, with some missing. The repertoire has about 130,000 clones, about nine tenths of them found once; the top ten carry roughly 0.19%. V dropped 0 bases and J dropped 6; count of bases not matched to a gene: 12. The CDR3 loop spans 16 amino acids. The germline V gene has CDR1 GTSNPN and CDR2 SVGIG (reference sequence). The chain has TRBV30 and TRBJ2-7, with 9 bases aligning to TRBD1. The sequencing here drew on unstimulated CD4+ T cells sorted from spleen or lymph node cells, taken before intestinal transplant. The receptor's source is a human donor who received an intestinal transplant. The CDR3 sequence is CAWSVPVGQGLGEQYF. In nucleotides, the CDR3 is TGTGCCTGGAGTGTTCCGGTGGGACAGGGACTTGGCGAGCAGTACTTC.